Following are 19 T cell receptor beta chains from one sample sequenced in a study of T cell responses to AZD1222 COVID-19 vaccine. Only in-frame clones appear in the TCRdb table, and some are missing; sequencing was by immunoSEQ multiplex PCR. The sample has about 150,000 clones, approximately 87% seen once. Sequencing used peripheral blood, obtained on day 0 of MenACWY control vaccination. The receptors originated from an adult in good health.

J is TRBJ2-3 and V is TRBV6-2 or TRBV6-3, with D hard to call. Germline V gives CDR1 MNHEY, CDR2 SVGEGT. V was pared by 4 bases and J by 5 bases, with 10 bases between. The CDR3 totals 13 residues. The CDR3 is CASSSPYGDTQYF. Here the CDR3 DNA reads TGTGCCAGCAGTTCTCCCTATGGAGATACGCAGTATTTT.

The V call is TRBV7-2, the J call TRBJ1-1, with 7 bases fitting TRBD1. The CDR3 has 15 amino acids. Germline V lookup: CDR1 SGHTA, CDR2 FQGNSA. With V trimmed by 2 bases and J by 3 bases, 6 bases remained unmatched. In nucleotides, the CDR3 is TGTGCCAGCAGCTTACTTTACAGGGGTGACACTGAAGCTTTCTTT. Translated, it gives CASSLLYRGDTEAFF.

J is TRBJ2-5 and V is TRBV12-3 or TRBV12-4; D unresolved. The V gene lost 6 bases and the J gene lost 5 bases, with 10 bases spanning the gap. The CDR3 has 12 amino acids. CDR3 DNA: TGTGCCAGCAGCCGGATTTTGGAGACCCAGTACTTC. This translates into CASSRILETQYF.

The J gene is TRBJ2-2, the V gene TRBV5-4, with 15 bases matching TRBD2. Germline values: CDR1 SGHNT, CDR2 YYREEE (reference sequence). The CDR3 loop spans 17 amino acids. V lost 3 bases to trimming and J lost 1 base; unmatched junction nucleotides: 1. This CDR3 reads CASSWGLAGGNTGELFF. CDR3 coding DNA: TGTGCCAGCAGCTGGGGACTAGCGGGAGGGAACACCGGGGAGCTGTTTTTT.

The CDR3 nucleotides are TGCGCCAGCAGTTCGGGACCCAGCTACGAGCAGTACGTC. It specifies CASSSGPSYEQYV. This chain links TRBV10-2 with TRBJ2-7, with D possibly being TRBD1 or TRBD2 (5 bases each). Looked up from germline, CDR1 is WSHSY and CDR2 is SAAADI. V dropped 5 bases and J dropped 3 bases, with 11 bases sitting between them. The CDR3 covers 13 residues.

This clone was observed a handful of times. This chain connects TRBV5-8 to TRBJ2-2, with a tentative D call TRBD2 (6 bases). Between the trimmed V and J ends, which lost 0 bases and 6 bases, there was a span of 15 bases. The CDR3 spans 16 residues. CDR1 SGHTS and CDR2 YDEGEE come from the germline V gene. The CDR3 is CASSLGMEGAAGELFF. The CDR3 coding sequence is TGTGCCAGCAGCTTGGGTATGGAGGGCGCGGCCGGGGAGCTGTTTTTT.

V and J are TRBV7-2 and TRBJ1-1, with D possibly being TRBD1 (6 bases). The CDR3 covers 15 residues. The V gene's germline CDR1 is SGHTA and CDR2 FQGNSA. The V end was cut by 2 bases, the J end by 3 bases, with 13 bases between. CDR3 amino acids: CASSLQGRLDTEAFF. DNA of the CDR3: TGTGCCAGCAGCTTACAGGGGCGGTTGGACACTGAAGCTTTCTTT.

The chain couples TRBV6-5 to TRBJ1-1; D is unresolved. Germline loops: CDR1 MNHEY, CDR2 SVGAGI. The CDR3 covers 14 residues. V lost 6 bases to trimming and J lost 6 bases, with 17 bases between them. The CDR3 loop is CASRLTRNPAEAFF. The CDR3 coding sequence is TGTGCCAGCAGACTAACGAGAAATCCTGCTGAAGCTTTCTTT.

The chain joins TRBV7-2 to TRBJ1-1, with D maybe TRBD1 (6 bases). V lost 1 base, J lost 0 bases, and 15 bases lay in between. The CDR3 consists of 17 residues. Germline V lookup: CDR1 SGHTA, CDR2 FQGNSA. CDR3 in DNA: TGTGCCAGCAGCTTAGTAGTGGGGGGCGCTTTGAACACTGAAGCTTTCTTT. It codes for CASSLVVGGALNTEAFF.

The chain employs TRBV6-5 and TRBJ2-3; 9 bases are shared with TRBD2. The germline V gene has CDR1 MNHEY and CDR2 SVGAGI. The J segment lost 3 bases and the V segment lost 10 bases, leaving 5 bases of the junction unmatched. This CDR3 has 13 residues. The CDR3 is CATLLAGTDTQYF. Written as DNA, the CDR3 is TGTGCCACTCTCCTAGCGGGGACAGATACGCAGTATTTT.

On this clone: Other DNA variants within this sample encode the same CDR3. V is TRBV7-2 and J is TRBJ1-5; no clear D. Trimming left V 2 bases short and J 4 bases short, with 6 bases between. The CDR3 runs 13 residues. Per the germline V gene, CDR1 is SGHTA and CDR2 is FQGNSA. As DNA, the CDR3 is TGTGCCAGCAGCTTAATAGATAATCAGCCCCAGCATTTT. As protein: CASSLIDNQPQHF.

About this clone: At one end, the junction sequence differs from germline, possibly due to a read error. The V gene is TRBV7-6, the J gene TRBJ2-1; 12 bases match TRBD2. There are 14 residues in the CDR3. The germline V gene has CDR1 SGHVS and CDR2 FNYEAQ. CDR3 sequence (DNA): TGTGCCAGCAGCCAGGAAGCTAGCGGGAGGGGGGTGATCTTC. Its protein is CASSQEASGRGVIF.

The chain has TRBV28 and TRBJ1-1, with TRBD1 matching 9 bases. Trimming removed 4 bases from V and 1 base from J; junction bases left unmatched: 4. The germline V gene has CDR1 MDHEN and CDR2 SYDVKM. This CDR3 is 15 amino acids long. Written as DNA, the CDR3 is TGTGCCAGCAGTTCGGGGGGACAGGGGAACACTGAAGCTTTCTTT. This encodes CASSSGGQGNTEAFF.

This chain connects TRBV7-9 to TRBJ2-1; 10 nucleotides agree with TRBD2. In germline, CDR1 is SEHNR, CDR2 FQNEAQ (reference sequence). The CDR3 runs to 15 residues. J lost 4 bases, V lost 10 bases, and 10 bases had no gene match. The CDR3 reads CATKSGREPYNEQFF. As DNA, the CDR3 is TGTGCCACGAAAAGCGGGAGGGAACCTTACAATGAGCAGTTCTTC.

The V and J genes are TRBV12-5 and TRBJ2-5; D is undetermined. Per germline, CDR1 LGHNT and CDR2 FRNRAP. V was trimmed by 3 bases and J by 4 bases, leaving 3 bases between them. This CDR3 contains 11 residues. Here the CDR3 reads CASGFRETQYF. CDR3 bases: TGTGCTAGTGGTTTCCGAGAGACCCAGTACTTC.

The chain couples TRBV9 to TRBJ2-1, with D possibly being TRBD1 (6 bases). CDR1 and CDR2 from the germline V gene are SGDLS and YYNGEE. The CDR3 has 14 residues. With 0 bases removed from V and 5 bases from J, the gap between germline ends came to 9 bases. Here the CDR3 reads CASSVGGGDNEQFF. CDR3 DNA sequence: TGTGCCAGCAGCGTAGGTGGGGGCGACAATGAGCAGTTCTTC.

CDR3 in amino acids: CSVTTSTDTQYF. CDR3 bases: TGCAGCGTTACAACTAGCACAGATACGCAGTATTTT. This chain connects TRBV29-1 to TRBJ2-3; D is uncertain. The ends were cut back, 5 bases at V and 0 bases at J, with 6 bases in the middle. CDR3 length: 12 amino acids. The germline V gene has CDR1 SQVTM and CDR2 ANQGSEA.

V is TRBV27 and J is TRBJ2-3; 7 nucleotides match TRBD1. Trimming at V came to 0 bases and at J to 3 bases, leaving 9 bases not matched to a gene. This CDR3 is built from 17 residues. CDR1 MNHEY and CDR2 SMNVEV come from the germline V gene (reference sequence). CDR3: CASSLSTGNWFTDTQYF. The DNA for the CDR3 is TGTGCCAGCAGTTTATCGACAGGGAACTGGTTTACAGATACGCAGTATTTT.

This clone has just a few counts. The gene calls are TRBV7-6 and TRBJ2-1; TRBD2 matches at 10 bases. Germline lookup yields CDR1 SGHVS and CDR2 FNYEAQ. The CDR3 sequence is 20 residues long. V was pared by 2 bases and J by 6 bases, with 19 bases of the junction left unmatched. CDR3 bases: TGTGCCAGCAGCTTACCCTGGGCTAGCGGGAGAGAAATAGGTGCCAATGAGCAGTTCTTC. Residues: CASSLPWASGREIGANEQFF.